Here is one T cell receptor (beta chain) with its context. The antigen is not known. Using a J-beta primer mix together with a sample-barcoded 5' primer, a second PCR was run for roughly 7 to 11 cycles. Each CDR3 protein is one row after TCRdb ran MiXCR on the 5' RACE reads. Here the sample spans hundreds of thousands of distinct CDR3 sequences, more than 55% being singletons. This specimen belongs to a study of blood T cells in healthy people across ages. The CDR3 runs 18 residues. Germline V gene sequence: CDR1 SQVTM, CDR2 ANQGSEA. Trimming cost V 5 bases and J 0 bases, with 20 bases left between them. Study observations and caveats: Observed TCR beta diversity per million T cells went down as age went up. This fall followed a roughly linear course with age.

All donors came from Russia, were Caucasian and healthy, and spanned ages about 6 to 100. What was sequenced was blood. The rearrangement joins TRBV29-1 to TRBJ2-6; the D is unclear. The receptor's source is a man in his forties in good health. CDR3 DNA sequence: TGCAGCGTTATTGAAAGGTCTACGGTCCTCTCTGGGGCCAACGTCCTGACTTTC. Translation gives CSVIERSTVLSGANVLTF.